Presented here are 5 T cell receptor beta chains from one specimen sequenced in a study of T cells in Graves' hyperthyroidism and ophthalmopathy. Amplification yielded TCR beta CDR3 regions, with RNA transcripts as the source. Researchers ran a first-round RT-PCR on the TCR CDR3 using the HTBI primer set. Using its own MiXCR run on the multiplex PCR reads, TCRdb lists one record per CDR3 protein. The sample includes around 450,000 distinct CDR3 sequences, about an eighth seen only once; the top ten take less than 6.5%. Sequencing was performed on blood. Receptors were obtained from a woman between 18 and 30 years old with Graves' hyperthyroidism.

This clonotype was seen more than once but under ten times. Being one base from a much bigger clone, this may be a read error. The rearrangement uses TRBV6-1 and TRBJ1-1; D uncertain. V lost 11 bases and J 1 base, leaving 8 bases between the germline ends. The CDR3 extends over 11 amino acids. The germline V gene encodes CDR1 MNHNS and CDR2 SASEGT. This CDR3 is CAQSENTEAFF. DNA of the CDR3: TGTGCCCAATCCGAGAACACTGAAGCTTTCTTT.

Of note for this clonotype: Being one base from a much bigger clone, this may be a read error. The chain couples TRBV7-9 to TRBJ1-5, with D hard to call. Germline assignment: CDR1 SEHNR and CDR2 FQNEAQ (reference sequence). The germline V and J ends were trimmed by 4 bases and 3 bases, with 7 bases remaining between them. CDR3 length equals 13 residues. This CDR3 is CASSYDTNQPQHF. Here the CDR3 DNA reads TGTGCCAGCAGCTACGACACCAATCAGCCCCAGCATTTT.

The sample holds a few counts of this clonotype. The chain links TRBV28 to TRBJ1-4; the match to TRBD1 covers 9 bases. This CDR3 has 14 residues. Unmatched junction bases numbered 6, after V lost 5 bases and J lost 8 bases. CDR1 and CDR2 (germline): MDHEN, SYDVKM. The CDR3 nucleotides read TGTGCCAGCAGTACGGGACAGGGTAGGGAAAAACTGTTTTTT. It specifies CASSTGQGREKLFF.

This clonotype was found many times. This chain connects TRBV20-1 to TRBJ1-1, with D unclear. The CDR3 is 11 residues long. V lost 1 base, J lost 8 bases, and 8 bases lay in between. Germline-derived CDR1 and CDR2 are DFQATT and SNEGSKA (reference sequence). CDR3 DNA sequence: TGCAGTGCTAGAGGGACTGAGGAAGCTTTCTTT. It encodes CSARGTEEAFF.

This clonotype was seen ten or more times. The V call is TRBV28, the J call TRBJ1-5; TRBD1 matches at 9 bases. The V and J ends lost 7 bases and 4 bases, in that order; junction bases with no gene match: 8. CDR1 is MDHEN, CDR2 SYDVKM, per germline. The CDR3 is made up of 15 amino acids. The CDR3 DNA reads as TGTGCCAGCACCGACCTACAGGGGGCGAATCAGCCCCAGCATTTT. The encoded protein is CASTDLQGANQPQHF. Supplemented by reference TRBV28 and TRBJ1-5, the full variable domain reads DVKVTQSSRYLVKRTGEKVFLECVQDMDHENMFWYRQDPGLGLRLIYFSYDVKMKEKGDIPEGYSVSREKKERFSLILESASTNQTSMYLCASTDLQGANQPQHFGDGTRLSIL.